This passage covers 22 T cell receptor beta chains from one sample sequenced in a study of blood T cell repertoires in COVID-19. Assay used: immunoSEQ multiplex PCR; TCRdb lists only in-frame clones, some missing. Altogether 350,000 to 550,000 clones are present, nearly 90% being singletons, with the ten largest covering about 2%. Material: PBMCs or T cells enriched from blood (not recorded which). These TCRs come from a woman aged 18 to 35 with acute COVID-19.

This clone was counted only a few times. The chain uses TRBV28 and TRBJ2-7; 7 bases agree with TRBD2. There are 14 residues in the CDR3. Germline V CDR1 and CDR2: MDHEN, SYDVKM. V dropped 11 bases and J dropped 2; count of bases not matched to a gene: 12. The chain's CDR3 is CAAGRLGLAYEQYF. CDR3 coding DNA: TGTGCCGCAGGACGTCTTGGACTAGCCTACGAGCAGTACTTC.

This chain connects TRBV24-1 to TRBJ2-7, with D perhaps matching TRBD1 (7 bases). CDR1 is KGHDR and CDR2 is SFDVKD in the germline V gene. With 7 bases removed from V and 2 bases from J, the gap between germline ends came to 17 bases. This CDR3 spans 15 amino acids. This CDR3 is CATSPPTGTPYEQYF. The CDR3, as DNA: TGTGCCACCAGCCCCCCGACAGGGACTCCCTACGAGCAGTACTTC.

The V and J genes are TRBV5-1 and TRBJ2-5, with D possibly matching TRBD1 (8 bases). The CDR3 loop spans 15 amino acids. V lost 2 bases and J 0 bases, leaving 11 bases between the germline ends. Germline V gives CDR1 SGHRS, CDR2 YFSETQ. The CDR3 reads CASSLQGGYQETQYF. Here the CDR3 DNA reads TGCGCCAGCAGCTTACAGGGGGGGTACCAAGAGACCCAGTACTTC.

This clone was detected ten times or more. The chain has TRBV5-4 and TRBJ1-2; possibly TRBD1 for D (6 bases). The V and J ends lost 4 bases and 4 bases respectively, with 17 bases between them. The CDR3 covers 15 residues. Germline-derived CDR1 and CDR2 are SGHNT and YYREEE (reference sequence). Here the CDR3 reads CASSRKGQSFYGYTF. The CDR3 DNA reads as TGTGCCAGCAGCCGAAAGGGACAATCTTTCTATGGCTACACCTTC. Full variable domain (remainder filled in from reference TRBV5-4 and TRBJ1-2): ETGVTQSPTHLIKTRGQQVTLRCSSQSGHNTVSWYQQALGQGPQFIFQYYREEENGRGNFPPRFSGLQFPNYSSELNVNALELDDSALYLCASSRKGQSFYGYTFGSGTRLTVV.

The gene calls are TRBV10-3 and TRBJ1-1, with D unresolved. Trimming removed 4 bases from V and 4 bases from J, with 19 bases in between. CDR1 and CDR2 from the germline V gene are ENHRY and SYGVKD. The CDR3 sequence is 16 residues long. The CDR3 nucleotides are TGTGCCATCAGTGGGTCGGGGAGCCGGATGGGCACTGAAGCTTTCTTT. Encoded protein: CAISGSGSRMGTEAFF.

The chain combines TRBV12-3 or TRBV12-4 with TRBJ2-5; 7 nucleotides align to TRBD1. The CDR3 is 13 amino acids. The ends lost 3 bases at V and 5 bases at J; junction bases unmatched: 3. In DNA, the CDR3 is TGTGCCAGCAGTTTTAGGGGGCCCGAGACCCAGTACTTC. Translated: CASSFRGPETQYF.

This chain joins TRBV6-1 and TRBJ1-3; no clear D. Trimming removed 0 bases from V and 5 bases from J, with 8 bases in between. CDR1 is MNHNS and CDR2 is SASEGT in the germline V gene. The CDR3 is 14 residues long. The CDR3: CASSEAPQRNTIYF. CDR3 coding DNA: TGTGCCAGCAGTGAAGCGCCTCAGAGAAACACCATATATTTT.

The chain combines TRBV6-5 with TRBJ2-2, with 8 bases aligning to TRBD1. Germline V gene data show CDR1 as MNHEY and CDR2 as SVGAGI. The trim removed 0 bases at V and 4 bases at J, leaving 4 bases unmatched. There are 16 residues in the CDR3. The CDR3 DNA reads TGTGCCAGCAGTTACTCGACAGGGGTGCCCACCGGGGAGCTGTTTTTT. Translating gives CASSYSTGVPTGELFF.

This sequence joins TRBV10-3 and TRBJ2-7; possible D gene TRBD2, 6 bases. Looked up from germline, CDR1 is ENHRY and CDR2 is SYGVKD. This CDR3 contains 15 residues. The V end lost 10 bases, the J end lost 7 bases, and 26 bases lay between the germline ends. The CDR3 sequence: CATQPGGASTKEQYF. The DNA of the CDR3 is TGTGCCACACAGCCCGGAGGGGCCTCCACGAAAGAGCAGTACTTC.

A note on this clone: Other DNA sequences in this specimen translate into the identical CDR3. The chain carries TRBV7-2 and TRBJ1-2, with 10 positions matching TRBD1. This CDR3 has 13 amino acids. Germline CDR1 is SGHTA and CDR2 is FQGNSA. Germline trimming cut 5 bases from V and 7 bases from J; bases unmatched to any gene: 4. The CDR3 reads CASSRQGAGGYTF. In DNA, the CDR3 is TGTGCCAGCAGCCGACAGGGGGCGGGTGGCTACACCTTC.

The chain joins TRBV5-4 to TRBJ2-3, with D perhaps TRBD2 (6 bases). The CDR3 is made up of 15 amino acids. Trimming shortened V by 4 bases and J by 6 bases, and 18 bases separated the two germline ends. Germline lookup yields CDR1 SGHNT and CDR2 YYREEE (reference sequence). This chain's CDR3 is CASSLPGTFLDTQYF. As DNA, the CDR3 is TGTGCCAGCAGCCTACCCGGGACTTTTTTGGATACGCAGTATTTT.

The CDR3 DNA follows: TGTGCCAGCAGCCTCTCCTCTCACAGAAACACCGGGGAGCTGTTTTTT. This gives the protein CASSLSSHRNTGELFF. V and J are TRBV11-2 and TRBJ2-2, with no clear D. Germline-derived CDR1 and CDR2 are SGHAT and FQNNGV. The CDR3 length is 16 residues. V lost 5 bases and J lost 2, with 15 bases in between.

V is TRBV12-5 and J is TRBJ1-5; the match to TRBD1 covers 8 bases. V shed 6 bases and J 4 bases; nucleotides not matched to a gene: 8. This CDR3 has 15 amino acids. Germline CDR1 reads LGHNT; CDR2 reads FRNRAP. The DNA for the CDR3 is TGTGCTAGTGGGACGACAGGGGTTGGGAATCAGCCCCAGCATTTT. Translating it yields CASGTTGVGNQPQHF.

The rearrangement uses TRBV12-5 and TRBJ2-5, with 7 bases that match TRBD1. Germline V gene sequence: CDR1 LGHNT, CDR2 FRNRAP. CDR3 length: 15 amino acids. With V trimmed by 6 bases and J by 7 bases, 14 bases remained unmatched. CDR3 protein: CASGSRDSPSGTQYF. The CDR3 DNA sequence: TGTGCTAGTGGGTCTAGGGACAGTCCAAGCGGGACCCAGTACTTC.

This chain uses TRBV27 with TRBJ2-7; tentatively, D is TRBD2 (5 bases). Per germline, CDR1 MNHEY and CDR2 SMNVEV (reference sequence). The V end lost 0 bases, the J end lost 5 bases, and 14 bases lay between the germline ends. The length of the CDR3 is 15 residues. The CDR3 reads CASSLSARARDEQYF. The CDR3 bases are TGTGCCAGCAGTTTATCGGCGAGGGCTCGGGACGAGCAGTACTTC.

The chain has TRBV7-9 and TRBJ1-5, with 7 bases identical to TRBD1. Per germline, CDR1 SEHNR and CDR2 FQNEAQ (reference sequence). With 3 bases clipped from V and 2 bases from J, the junction kept 1 base outside the gene matches. The CDR3 length is 14 residues. The chain's CDR3 is CASSFGQGNQPQHF. The CDR3 DNA follows: TGTGCCAGCAGCTTCGGACAGGGCAATCAGCCCCAGCATTTT.

This chain connects TRBV3-1 (or the pseudogene TRBV3-2) to TRBJ1-1; TRBD1 aligns across 11 bases. The CDR3 consists of 15 residues. The V and J ends lost 4 bases and 1 base, in that order; junction bases with no gene match: 2. Germline CDR1 is LGHDT and CDR2 is YNNKEL (reference sequence). The CDR3, as DNA: TGTGCCAGCAGCCTGGGACAGGGGGAGAACACTGAAGCTTTCTTT. This encodes CASSLGQGENTEAFF.

This clone was seen only a few times. The J gene is TRBJ2-2, the V gene TRBV7-9; the match to TRBD2 covers 14 bases. Per germline, CDR1 SEHNR and CDR2 FQNEAQ (reference sequence). The CDR3 runs to 17 residues. V dropped 5 bases and J dropped 5; count of bases not matched to a gene: 7. The CDR3, as DNA: TGTGCCAGCAGCGGAGGACTAGCGGGAGGACATACCGGGGAGCTGTTTTTT. Residues: CASSGGLAGGHTGELFF.

This clone was seen once. The genes are TRBV28 and TRBJ2-4; D call uncertain. CDR3 length: 14 residues. Germline CDR1 MDHEN, CDR2 SYDVKM. The ends were cut back, 2 bases at V and 11 bases at J, with 16 bases in the middle. This chain's CDR3 is CASSLELGFSLQYF. The CDR3 coding sequence is TGTGCCAGCAGTTTAGAGCTAGGATTTAGCCTTCAGTACTTC.

This sequence joins TRBV5-4 and TRBJ1-1, with 12 bases identical to TRBD1. Germline values: CDR1 SGHNT, CDR2 YYREEE (reference sequence). CDR3 length equals 15 residues. J lost 0 bases, V lost 4 bases, and 1 base had no gene match. CDR3 nucleotides: TGTGCCAGCAGCAGGGACAGGGGGCTGAACACTGAAGCTTTCTTT. Translated: CASSRDRGLNTEAFF. Together with reference TRBV5-4 and TRBJ1-1, the CDR3 gives the full variable domain: ETGVTQSPTHLIKTRGQQVTLRCSSQSGHNTVSWYQQALGQGPQFIFQYYREEENGRGNFPPRFSGLQFPNYSSELNVNALELDDSALYLCASSRDRGLNTEAFFGQGTRLTVV.

The chain couples TRBV3-1 (or the pseudogene TRBV3-2) to TRBJ2-7, with 7 bases aligning to TRBD2. This CDR3 is 13 amino acids long. The germline CDR1 and CDR2 sequences are LGHDT and YNNKEL (reference sequence). V trimming: 3 bases; J trimming: 3 bases; junction bases outside the gene matches: 2. The CDR3 loop is CASSQGGDYEQYF. The CDR3 DNA follows: TGTGCCAGCAGCCAGGGGGGGGACTACGAGCAGTACTTC.

V usage is TRBV7-2 and J usage is TRBJ2-3; D is possibly TRBD2 (6 bases). CDR1 SGHTA and CDR2 FQGNSA come from the germline V gene. The CDR3 consists of 15 residues. The germline V and J ends were trimmed by 1 base and 3 bases, with 11 bases remaining between them. The DNA for the CDR3 is TGTGCCAGCAGCTTAGTGGGCGGGAAGACAGATACGCAGTATTTT. Translating it yields CASSLVGGKTDTQYF.